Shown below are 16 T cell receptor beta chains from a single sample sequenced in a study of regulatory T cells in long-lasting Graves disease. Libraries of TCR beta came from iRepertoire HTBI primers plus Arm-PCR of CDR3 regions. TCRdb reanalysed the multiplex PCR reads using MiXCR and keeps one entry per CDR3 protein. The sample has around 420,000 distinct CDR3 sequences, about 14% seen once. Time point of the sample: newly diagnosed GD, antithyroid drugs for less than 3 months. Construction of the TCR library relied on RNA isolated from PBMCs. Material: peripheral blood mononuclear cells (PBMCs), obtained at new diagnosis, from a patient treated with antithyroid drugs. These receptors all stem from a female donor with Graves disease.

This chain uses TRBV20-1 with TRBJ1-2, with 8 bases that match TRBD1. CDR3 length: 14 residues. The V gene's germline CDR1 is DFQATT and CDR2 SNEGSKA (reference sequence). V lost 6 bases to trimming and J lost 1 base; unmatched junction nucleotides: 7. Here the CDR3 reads CSATQGAFNYGYTF. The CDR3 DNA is TGCAGTGCGACTCAGGGGGCGTTTAACTATGGCTACACCTTC.

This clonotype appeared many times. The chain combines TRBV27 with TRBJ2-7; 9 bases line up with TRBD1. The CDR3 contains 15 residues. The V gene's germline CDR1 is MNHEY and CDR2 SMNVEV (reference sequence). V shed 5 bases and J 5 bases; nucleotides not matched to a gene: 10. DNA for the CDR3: TGTGCCAGCAGTAGACCAGGACAGGGGAGGAACGAGCAGTACTTC. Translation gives CASSRPGQGRNEQYF.

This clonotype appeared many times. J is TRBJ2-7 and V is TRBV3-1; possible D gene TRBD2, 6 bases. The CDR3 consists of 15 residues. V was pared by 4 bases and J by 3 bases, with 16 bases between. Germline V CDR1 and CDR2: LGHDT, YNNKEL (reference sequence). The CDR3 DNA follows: TGTGCCAGCAGCCGGAACGGGAGAGGCCACTACGAGCAGTACTTC. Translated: CASSRNGRGHYEQYF.

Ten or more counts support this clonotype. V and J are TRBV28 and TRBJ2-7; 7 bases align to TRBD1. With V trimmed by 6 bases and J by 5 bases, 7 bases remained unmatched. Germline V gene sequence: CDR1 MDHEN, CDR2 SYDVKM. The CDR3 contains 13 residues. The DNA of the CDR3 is TGTGCCAGCAGGAGGGACAGTCTCGACGAGCAGTACTTC. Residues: CASRRDSLDEQYF.

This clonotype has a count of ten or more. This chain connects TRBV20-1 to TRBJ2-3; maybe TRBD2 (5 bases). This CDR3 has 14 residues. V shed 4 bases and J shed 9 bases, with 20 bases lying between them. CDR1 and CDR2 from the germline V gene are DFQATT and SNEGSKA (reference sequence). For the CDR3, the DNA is TGCAGTGCTATCGACGTCGGGCGAGCGGACACGCAGTATTTT. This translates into CSAIDVGRADTQYF.

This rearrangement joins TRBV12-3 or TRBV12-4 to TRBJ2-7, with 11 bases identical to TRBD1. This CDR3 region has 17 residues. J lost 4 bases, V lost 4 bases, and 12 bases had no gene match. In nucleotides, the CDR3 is TGTGCCAGCAGTTCAATCTGGACAGGGGGCTTGAGGTACGAGCAGTACTTC. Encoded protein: CASSSIWTGGLRYEQYF.

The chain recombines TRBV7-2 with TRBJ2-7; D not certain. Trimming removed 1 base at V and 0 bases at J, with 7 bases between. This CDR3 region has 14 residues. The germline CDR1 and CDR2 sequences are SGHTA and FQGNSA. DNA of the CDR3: TGTGCCAGCAGCTTAGGTAGCAGCTCCTACGAGCAGTACTTC. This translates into CASSLGSSSYEQYF.

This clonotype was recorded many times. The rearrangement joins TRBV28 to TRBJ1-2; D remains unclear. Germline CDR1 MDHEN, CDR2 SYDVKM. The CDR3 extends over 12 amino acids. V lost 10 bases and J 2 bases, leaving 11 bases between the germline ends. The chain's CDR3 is CATFPANYGYTF. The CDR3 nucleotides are TGTGCCACCTTCCCCGCGAACTATGGCTACACCTTC.

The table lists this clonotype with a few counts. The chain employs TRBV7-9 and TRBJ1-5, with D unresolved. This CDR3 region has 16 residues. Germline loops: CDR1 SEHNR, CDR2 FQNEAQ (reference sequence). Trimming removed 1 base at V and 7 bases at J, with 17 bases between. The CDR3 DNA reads TGTGCCAGCAGCTTAGGATACAAGGGATTGATGCAGCCCCAGCATTTT. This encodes CASSLGYKGLMQPQHF.

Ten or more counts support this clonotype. The CDR3 sequence is CASNLDALNPNEQFF. The CDR3, as DNA: TGCGCCAGCAACCTTGACGCGCTCAACCCCAATGAGCAGTTCTTC. The rearrangement uses TRBV4-1 and TRBJ2-1; no clear D gene. Trimming stripped 7 bases from V and 6 bases from J, with 19 bases between. CDR3 length: 15 amino acids. Germline values: CDR1 MGHRA, CDR2 YSYEKL.

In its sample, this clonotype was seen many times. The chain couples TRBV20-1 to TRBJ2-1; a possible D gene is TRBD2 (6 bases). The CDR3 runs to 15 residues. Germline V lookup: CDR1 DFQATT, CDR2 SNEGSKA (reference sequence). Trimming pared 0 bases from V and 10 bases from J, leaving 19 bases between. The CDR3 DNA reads TGCAGTGCTAGAGACCTCAAGGGAGGAAGTCGAGAGCAGTTCTTC. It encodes CSARDLKGGSREQFF.

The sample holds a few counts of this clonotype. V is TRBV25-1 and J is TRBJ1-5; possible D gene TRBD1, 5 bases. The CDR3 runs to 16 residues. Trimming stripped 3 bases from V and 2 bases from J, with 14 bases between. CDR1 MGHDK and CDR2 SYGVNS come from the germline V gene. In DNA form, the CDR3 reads TGTGCCAGCAGTGAGGCCAAGAGGGGAGGCAATCAGCCCCAGCATTTT. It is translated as CASSEAKRGGNQPQHF. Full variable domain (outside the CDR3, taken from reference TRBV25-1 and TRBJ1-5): EADIYQTPRYLVIGTGKKITLECSQTMGHDKMYWYQQDPGMELHLIHYSYGVNSTEKGDLSSESTVSRIRTEHFPLTLESARPSHTSQYLCASSEAKRGGNQPQHFGDGTRLSIL.

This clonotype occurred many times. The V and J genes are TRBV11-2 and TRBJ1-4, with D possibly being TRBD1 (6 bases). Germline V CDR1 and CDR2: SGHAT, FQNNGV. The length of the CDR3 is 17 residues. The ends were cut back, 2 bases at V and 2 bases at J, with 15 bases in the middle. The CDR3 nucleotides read TGTGCCAGCAGCTTAAGGGGGACTCAACTTACTAATGAAAAACTGTTTTTT. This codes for CASSLRGTQLTNEKLFF.

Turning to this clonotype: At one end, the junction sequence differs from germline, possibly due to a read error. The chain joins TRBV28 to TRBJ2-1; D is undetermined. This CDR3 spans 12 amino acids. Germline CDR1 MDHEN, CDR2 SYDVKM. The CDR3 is CVSSSWYNEQFF. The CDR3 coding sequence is TGTGTCAGCAGCTCCTGGTACAATGAGCAGTTCTTC.

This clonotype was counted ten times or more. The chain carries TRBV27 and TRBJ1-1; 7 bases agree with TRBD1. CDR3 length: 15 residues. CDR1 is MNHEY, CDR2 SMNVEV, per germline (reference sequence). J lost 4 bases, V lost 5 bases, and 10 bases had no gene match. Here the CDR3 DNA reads TGTGCCAGCAGTCCTGACAGGGTAGTAGGCACTGAAGCTTTCTTT. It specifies CASSPDRVVGTEAFF.

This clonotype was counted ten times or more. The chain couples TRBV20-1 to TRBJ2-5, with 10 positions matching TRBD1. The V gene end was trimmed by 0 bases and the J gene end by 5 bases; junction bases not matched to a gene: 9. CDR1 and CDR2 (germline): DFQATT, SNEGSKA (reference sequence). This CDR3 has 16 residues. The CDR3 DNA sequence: TGCAGTGCTAGAGACTCAAGGGACAGGGGCTGGGAGACCCAGTACTTC. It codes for CSARDSRDRGWETQYF.